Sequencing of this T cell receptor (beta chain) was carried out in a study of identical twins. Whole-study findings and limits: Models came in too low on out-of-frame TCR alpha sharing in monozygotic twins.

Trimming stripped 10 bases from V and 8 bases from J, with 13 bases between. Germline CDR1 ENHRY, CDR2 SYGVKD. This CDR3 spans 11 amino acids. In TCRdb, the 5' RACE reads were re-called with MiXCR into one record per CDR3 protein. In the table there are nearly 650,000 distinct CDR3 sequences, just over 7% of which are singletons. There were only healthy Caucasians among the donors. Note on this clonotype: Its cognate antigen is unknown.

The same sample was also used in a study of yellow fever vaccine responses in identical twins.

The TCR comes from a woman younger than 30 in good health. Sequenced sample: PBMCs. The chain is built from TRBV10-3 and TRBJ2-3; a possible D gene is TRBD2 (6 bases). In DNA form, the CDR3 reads TGTGCCACCTACCTGGGGGGTACGCAGTATTTT. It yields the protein CATYLGGTQYF.